This TCR beta chain originates from a study of shared clonotypes between healthy human individuals. The CDR3 has 12 residues. Germline CDR1 MDHEN, CDR2 SYDVKM. V was pared by 6 bases and J by 5 bases, with 10 bases between. Worth noting for this clone: As yet, its antigen is unknown.

Assay runs were performed at deep level. When replicate PCRs were run on sorted subsets, they used 200 ng DNA, about 31,000 T cell genomes. Generated by immunoSEQ multiplex PCR, the TCRdb table keeps only in-frame clones and is missing some. Of hundreds of thousands of clones listed, approximately 79% are singletons. The study enrolled healthy HIV-negative adults without recent acute infections or vaccinations as donors. Study observations and caveats: Clonotypes that were shared across several donors made up roughly 5.2% of naive CD4 clonotypes.

The chain recombines TRBV28 with TRBJ2-5; D remains ambiguous. Sequences were obtained from memory CD4+ T cells sorted from blood. This sample's subset: CD45RA-negative fraction. This clonotype was sampled from a woman in her twenties or thirties in good health. CDR3 DNA sequence: TGTGCCAGCAGGTCGGCTGCGGAGACCCAGTACTTC. This codes for CASRSAAETQYF. Looking up the rest from reference TRBV28 and TRBJ2-5 gives the full variable domain: DVKVTQSSRYLVKRTGEKVFLECVQDMDHENMFWYRQDPGLGLRLIYFSYDVKMKEKGDIPEGYSVSREKKERFSLILESASTNQTSMYLCASRSAAETQYFGPGTRLLVL.